This T cell receptor (beta chain) is from a study of monozygotic twins with inflammatory bowel disease. Study-wide results and caveats: Since immunosuppressive treatments differed, patient repertoires may have gained added variability.

Each CDR3 protein gets one entry in TCRdb, which reprocessed the 5' RACE reads and gives no DNA. The sample totals hundreds of thousands of distinct CDR3 sequences. A word on this clonotype: Its target is unknown.

This receptor was obtained from a human donor with ulcerative colitis or Crohn's disease, or a healthy co-twin of an affected twin (not recorded which). Sequenced sample: blood.

CDR3 residues: CSIEGGDTQYF. The genes are TRBV29-1 and TRBJ2-3; as DNA is missing, the TRBD1 call by TCRdb cannot be tested. Germline loops: CDR1 SQVTM, CDR2 ANQGSEA. The CDR3 is made up of 11 amino acids.